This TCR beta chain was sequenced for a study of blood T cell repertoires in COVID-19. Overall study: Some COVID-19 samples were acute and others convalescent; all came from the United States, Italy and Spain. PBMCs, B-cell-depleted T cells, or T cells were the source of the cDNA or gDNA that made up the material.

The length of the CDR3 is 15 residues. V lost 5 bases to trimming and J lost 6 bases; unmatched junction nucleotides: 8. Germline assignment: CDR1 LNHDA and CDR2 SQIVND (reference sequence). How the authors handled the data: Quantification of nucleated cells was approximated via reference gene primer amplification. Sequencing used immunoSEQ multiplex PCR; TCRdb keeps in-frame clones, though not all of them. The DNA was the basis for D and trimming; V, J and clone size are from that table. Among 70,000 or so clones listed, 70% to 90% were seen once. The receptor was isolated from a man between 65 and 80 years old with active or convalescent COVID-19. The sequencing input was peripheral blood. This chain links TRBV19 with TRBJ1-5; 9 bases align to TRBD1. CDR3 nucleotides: TGTGCCAGTAGTGAAACAGGGGGCGCGGGTCAGCCCCAGCATTTT. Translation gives CASSETGGAGQPQHF.